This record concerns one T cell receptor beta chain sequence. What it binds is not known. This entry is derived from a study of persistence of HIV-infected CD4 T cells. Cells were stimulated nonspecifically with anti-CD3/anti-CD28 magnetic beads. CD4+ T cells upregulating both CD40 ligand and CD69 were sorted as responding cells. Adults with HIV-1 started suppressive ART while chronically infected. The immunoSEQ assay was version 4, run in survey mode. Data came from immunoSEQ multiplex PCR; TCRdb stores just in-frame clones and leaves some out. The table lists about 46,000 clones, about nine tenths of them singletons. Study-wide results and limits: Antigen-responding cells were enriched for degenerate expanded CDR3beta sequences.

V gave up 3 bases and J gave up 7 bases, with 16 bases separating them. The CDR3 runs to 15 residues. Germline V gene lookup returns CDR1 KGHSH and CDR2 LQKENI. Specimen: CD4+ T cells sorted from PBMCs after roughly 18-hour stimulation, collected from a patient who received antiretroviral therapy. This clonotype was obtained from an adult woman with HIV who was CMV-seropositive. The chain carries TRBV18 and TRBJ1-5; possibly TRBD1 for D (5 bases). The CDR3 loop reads CASSPRGEGAQPQHF. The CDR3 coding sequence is TGTGCCAGCTCACCCCGGGGGGAGGGAGCCCAGCCCCAGCATTTT.